This T cell receptor beta chain stems from a study of vaccination effects on CD4 cells after COVID-19. Using immunoSEQ multiplex PCR, the repertoire was profiled, and TCRdb retains in-frame clones only, with some absent. This repertoire shows roughly 70,000 clones, 76% found once; its top ten account for 0.85% to 1%. Points from the study as a whole: There were few convalescent patients in the study and no early post-infection timepoints.

The V segment lost 6 bases and the J segment 6 bases; nucleotides outside the gene matches: 6. The CDR3 totals 14 residues. Germline CDR1 reads MNHEY; CDR2 reads SMNVEV (reference sequence). Within the ViraFEST assay, antigen-specific CD4+ T cells underwent expansion with viral peptide pools prior to sequencing. Subsequent to approximately 9 days of culture, CD4+ T cells were isolated. Either the mRNA-1273 or the BNT162b2 vaccine was given to participants as two doses. Points on this clone: Its matching antigen is unknown.

The source of this sequence is a human donor who received a COVID-19 vaccine. This chain links TRBV27 with TRBJ2-1, with 9 bases identical to TRBD1. Sample: CD4+ T cells from PBMCs cultured with HCoV-OC43 spike peptides, taken after COVID-19 vaccination. As for subset: HCoV-OC43 spike overlapping peptide pool stimulation. This chain's CDR3 is CASSEQGAINEQFF. The CDR3 DNA reads TGTGCCAGCAGCGAACAGGGGGCGATCAATGAGCAGTTCTTC.